The 28 T cell receptor beta chains below were found in one sample sequenced in a study of blood T cell repertoires in COVID-19. Sequenced by immunoSEQ multiplex PCR; TCRdb stores in-frame clones only, minus some. The sample lists 29,000 or so clones, about nine tenths seen once, with roughly 9.6% in the top ten. The sequencing input was peripheral blood. The origin of the receptors is a human donor in a cohort sampled during active COVID-19.

This clone occurred once. The DNA for the CDR3 is TGTGCCATCGGTACAGGGGGGGAGACCCAGTACTTC. Translating it yields CAIGTGGETQYF. J is TRBJ2-5 and V is TRBV10-3; 8 nucleotides align to TRBD1. The CDR3 sequence is 12 residues long. V shed 8 bases and J 5 bases; nucleotides not matched to a gene: 4. CDR1 is ENHRY, CDR2 SYGVKD, per germline.

The chain couples TRBV6-5 to TRBJ2-2, with TRBD2 matching over 8 bases. CDR1 is MNHEY, CDR2 SVGAGI, per germline. The CDR3 is 15 amino acids. J was trimmed by 5 bases and V by 6 bases; bases with no gene match: 8. The CDR3 sequence is CASRRPGGRTGELFF. The CDR3 region has the DNA TGTGCCAGCAGGAGACCGGGCGGGAGGACCGGGGAGCTGTTTTTT.

The chain joins TRBV7-9 to TRBJ2-2; D might be TRBD2 (6 bases). V gave up 2 bases and J gave up 7 bases, with 11 bases separating them. CDR3 length: 14 amino acids. Germline V lookup: CDR1 SEHNR, CDR2 FQNEAQ (reference sequence). Written as DNA, the CDR3 is TGTGCCAGCAGCTTATGGACTACAGGCGGGGAGCTGTTTTTT. Amino acid sequence: CASSLWTTGGELFF.

This clone has a handful of counts. The chain combines TRBV9 with TRBJ1-3; D remains ambiguous. With 4 bases removed from V and 4 bases from J, the gap between germline ends came to 15 bases. The CDR3 is 15 residues long. Looked up from germline, CDR1 is SGDLS and CDR2 is YYNGEE. CDR3 in amino acids: CASSPRSVRGNTIYF. The CDR3 DNA follows: TGTGCCAGCAGCCCCCGATCAGTACGAGGAAACACCATATATTTT. Supplemented by reference TRBV9 and TRBJ1-3, the full variable domain reads DSGVTQTPKHLITATGQRVTLRCSPRSGDLSVYWYQQSLDQGLQFLIQYYNGEERAKGNILERFSAQQFPDLHSELNLSSLELGDSALYFCASSPRSVRGNTIYFGEGSWLTVV.

This chain links TRBV5-1 with TRBJ1-2; TRBD1 aligns across 8 bases. This CDR3 is 15 amino acids long. The junction had 12 bases not matched to a gene; V was cut back by 3 bases and J by 8 bases. CDR1 is SGHRS and CDR2 is YFSETQ in the germline V gene. CDR3 in DNA: TGCGCCAGCAGCTGGGGACAGGCGAGTAGATACGGCTACACCTTC. Translated: CASSWGQASRYGYTF.

The V call is TRBV18, the J call TRBJ2-5; D remains ambiguous. The V end lost 3 bases, the J end lost 3 bases, and 11 bases lay between the germline ends. Germline V CDR1 and CDR2: KGHSH, LQKENI. The CDR3 spans 14 residues. For the CDR3, the DNA is TGTGCCAGCTCACCCTTCGGGTCCAAAGAGACCCAGTACTTC. Translation: CASSPFGSKETQYF.

This chain uses TRBV10-3 with TRBJ2-3; perhaps TRBD1 as D (7 bases). Germline assignment: CDR1 ENHRY and CDR2 SYGVKD. The CDR3 loop spans 15 amino acids. V lost 11 bases and J lost 5, with 23 bases in between. The CDR3 DNA is TGTGCCTCAGGAGGGGGCGGTAAATTCGGAGATACGCAGTATTTT. Protein: CASGGGGKFGDTQYF.

J is TRBJ1-2 and V is TRBV7-2; D not certain. Germline values: CDR1 SGHTA, CDR2 FQGNSA. This CDR3 has 13 residues. The V end was cut by 5 bases, the J end by 8 bases, with 15 bases between. CDR3 loop: CASSQTLLAGYTF. CDR3 in DNA: TGTGCCAGCAGCCAAACCCTCTTGGCAGGCTACACCTTC.

The rearrangement uses TRBV9 and TRBJ2-7; 9 bases line up with TRBD1. Germline V gene lookup returns CDR1 SGDLS and CDR2 YYNGEE. This CDR3 has 15 residues. V gave up 4 bases and J gave up 4 bases; unmatched junction bases: 9. CDR3 nucleotides: TGTGCCAGCAGCCCATCGCCGGGACAGGGTTACGAGCAGTACTTC. Protein sequence: CASSPSPGQGYEQYF.

This clone was seen just once. The chain recombines TRBV6-6 with TRBJ1-2; tentatively, D is TRBD1 (6 bases). CDR1 MNHNY and CDR2 SVGAGI come from the germline V gene (reference sequence). The V end lost 7 bases, the J end lost 3 bases, and 15 bases lay between the germline ends. The CDR3 has 14 amino acids. Here the CDR3 reads CASNSDRNHYGYTF. CDR3 nucleotides: TGTGCCAGCAATTCGGACAGAAACCACTATGGCTACACCTTC.

This clone appeared a single time. The rearrangement links TRBV5-1 to TRBJ2-1; 10 nucleotides match TRBD2. The CDR3 length is 15 residues. Germline CDR1 is SGHRS and CDR2 is YFSETQ. V lost 0 bases, J lost 9 bases, and 6 bases stayed unmatched. In DNA, the CDR3 is TGCGCCAGCAGCTTGGAACTAGCGGGGTGGAGTGAGCAGTTCTTC. Amino acids: CASSLELAGWSEQFF.

The J gene is TRBJ2-5, the V gene TRBV7-3, with 12 bases aligning to TRBD2. The trim removed 5 bases at V and 5 bases at J, leaving 9 bases unmatched. The CDR3 sequence is 16 residues long. Germline V CDR1 and CDR2: SGHTA, FQGTGA. The CDR3 here is CASSEGSSGGAETQYF. In DNA, the CDR3 is TGTGCCAGCAGCGAAGGGTCTAGCGGGGGGGCGGAGACCCAGTACTTC. Full variable domain (rest looked up from reference TRBV7-3 and TRBJ2-5): GAGVSQTPSNKVTEKGKYVELRCDPISGHTALYWYRQSLGQGPEFLIYFQGTGAADDSGLPNDRFFAVRPEGSVSTLKIQRTERGDSAVYLCASSEGSSGGAETQYFGPGTRLLVL.

The chain has TRBV6-5 and TRBJ1-2, with TRBD1 matching over 9 bases. V was clipped by 5 bases and J by 7 bases; unmatched bases: 8. Germline loops: CDR1 MNHEY, CDR2 SVGAGI. This CDR3 comprises 14 residues. Here the CDR3 DNA reads TGTGCCAGCAGTCTACAGGGGGCGCAGGGTGGCTACACCTTC. Its protein is CASSLQGAQGGYTF.

The V gene is TRBV19, the J gene TRBJ2-3; 8 nucleotides agree with TRBD1. Germline lookup yields CDR1 LNHDA and CDR2 SQIVND (reference sequence). With V trimmed by 5 bases and J by 1 base, 5 bases remained unmatched. This CDR3 contains 15 residues. The CDR3 sequence is CASSWTGFGTDTQYF. CDR3 DNA: TGTGCCAGTAGTTGGACAGGGTTTGGCACAGATACGCAGTATTTT.

This clone was counted a single time. The chain couples TRBV7-2 to TRBJ2-1, with D possibly TRBD1 on 6 matching bases. Between the trimmed V and J ends, which lost 2 bases and 5 bases, there was a span of 7 bases. This CDR3 spans 13 amino acids. Germline V gene data show CDR1 as SGHTA and CDR2 as FQGNSA. For the CDR3, the DNA is TGTGCCAGCAGCTTATGGACAGACAATGAGCAGTTCTTC. It codes for CASSLWTDNEQFF.

The chain is built from TRBV6-4 and TRBJ2-3, with 10 nucleotides matching TRBD2. V gave up 10 bases and J gave up 2 bases; unmatched junction bases: 6. The CDR3 spans 14 residues. From germline, CDR1 is MRHNA and CDR2 SNTAGT. For the CDR3, the DNA is TGTGCCACCGCAGCGGGGGGGGCCACAGATACGCAGTATTTT. Protein: CATAAGGATDTQYF.

The chain has TRBV11-2 and TRBJ2-3; possible D gene TRBD2, 5 bases. Germline-derived CDR1 and CDR2 are SGHAT and FQNNGV. Trimming pared 1 base from V and 4 bases from J, leaving 12 bases between. The CDR3 totals 15 residues. CDR3: CASSLGLADSDTQYF. The CDR3 DNA is TGTGCCAGCAGCTTAGGGCTAGCAGACTCAGATACGCAGTATTTT.

This clone was observed a few times. The chain has TRBV5-4 and TRBJ1-1; D possibly corresponds to TRBD1 (6 bases). Germline V lookup: CDR1 SGHNT, CDR2 YYREEE (reference sequence). This CDR3 is built from 14 residues. V was cut by 1 base and J by 3 bases, with 10 bases left in between. The DNA of the CDR3 is TGTGCCAGCAGCTTGCTGGGGGCGCACACTGAAGCTTTCTTT. Amino acid sequence: CASSLLGAHTEAFF.

The chain links TRBV6-2 or TRBV6-3 to TRBJ2-3, with 8 nucleotides matching TRBD2. J was trimmed by 0 bases and V by 2 bases; bases with no gene match: 7. The length of the CDR3 is 17 residues. In germline, CDR1 is MNHEY, CDR2 SVGEGT. The CDR3 here is CASSYERRGASTDTQYF. The CDR3 DNA reads TGTGCCAGCAGTTACGAAAGGCGGGGGGCTAGCACAGATACGCAGTATTTT.

This chain links TRBV2 with TRBJ2-7; 11 bases are shared with TRBD2. V was pared by 4 bases and J by 0 bases, with 2 bases of the junction left unmatched. CDR1 SNHLY and CDR2 FYNNEI come from the germline V gene. This CDR3 is built from 15 residues. CDR3 coding DNA: TGTGCCAGCAGTGGACTAGCGGGGAACTCCTACGAGCAGTACTTC. Amino acids: CASSGLAGNSYEQYF.

In this sample, this clone turned up a few times. This chain links TRBV14 with TRBJ1-2, with 8 positions matching TRBD1. The V gene end was trimmed by 1 base and the J gene end by 4 bases; junction bases not matched to a gene: 8. The CDR3 consists of 16 residues. Germline V CDR1 and CDR2: SGHDN, FVKESK. CDR3 in DNA: TGTGCCAGCAGCCAAGGGGGACAGGCAGTTCGCTATGGCTACACCTTC. Amino acids: CASSQGGQAVRYGYTF.

The chain joins TRBV6-6 to TRBJ1-5, with TRBD1 as a possible D gene (5 bases). The V and J ends lost 6 bases and 4 bases respectively, with 10 bases between them. The CDR3 length is 13 residues. From germline, CDR1 is MNHNY and CDR2 SVGAGI (reference sequence). CDR3 in amino acids: CASSRGGNQPQHF. The CDR3 coding sequence is TGTGCCAGCAGCCGGGGGGGGAATCAGCCCCAGCATTTT.

The chain combines TRBV28 with TRBJ1-5; D possibly corresponds to TRBD1 (5 bases). CDR1 is MDHEN, CDR2 SYDVKM, per germline. CDR3 length equals 15 residues. Trimming stripped 3 bases from V and 0 bases from J, with 9 bases between. CDR3 amino acids: CASSLGGLSNQPQHF. The CDR3 nucleotides are TGTGCCAGCAGTTTGGGGGGACTTAGCAATCAGCCCCAGCATTTT.

A single count supports this clone. This chain uses TRBV18 with TRBJ2-1; perhaps TRBD2 as D (6 bases). In germline, CDR1 is KGHSH, CDR2 LQKENI. This CDR3 is 13 amino acids long. Trimming removed 4 bases at V and 8 bases at J, with 12 bases between. The CDR3 DNA follows: TGTGCCAGCTCACGCGGGACTTTGGATGAGCAGTTCTTC. It is translated as CASSRGTLDEQFF.

This chain links TRBV7-9 with TRBJ1-4; the match to TRBD1 covers 11 bases. V lost 4 bases and J lost 2; bases outside the gene matches: 6. Germline CDR1 SEHNR, CDR2 FQNEAQ (reference sequence). The CDR3 is 17 residues long. As DNA, the CDR3 is TGTGCCAGCAGCTCCTGGACAGGGGGCAGGACTAATGAAAAACTGTTTTTT. Translating gives CASSSWTGGRTNEKLFF.

The chain combines TRBV7-8 with TRBJ2-7; a weak D match, TRBD1 (6 bases). This CDR3 is built from 14 residues. Germline loops: CDR1 SGHVS, CDR2 FQNEAQ. The V end lost 4 bases, the J end lost 3 bases, and 13 bases lay between the germline ends. In DNA form, the CDR3 reads TGTGCCAGCAGCTCGTTCCAGGACAGCTACGAGCAGTACTTC. Its translation: CASSSFQDSYEQYF.

The chain has TRBV7-9 and TRBJ2-5, with D perhaps matching TRBD1 (5 bases). CDR3 size: 13 residues. Germline V gene sequence: CDR1 SEHNR, CDR2 FQNEAQ (reference sequence). V lost 4 bases and J lost 0, with 6 bases in between. The CDR3 protein is CASSSDNQETQYF. The CDR3 DNA follows: TGTGCCAGCAGCTCGGACAACCAAGAGACCCAGTACTTC.

The chain uses TRBV6-6 and TRBJ1-1, with TRBD1 identical over 8 bases. Trimming removed 6 bases from V and 5 bases from J; junction bases left unmatched: 11. The CDR3 is 15 residues long. Germline CDR1 is MNHNY and CDR2 is SVGAGI (reference sequence). CDR3 nucleotides: TGTGCCAGCAGCCCCCCTGGGACAGGTGCGACTGAAGCTTTCTTT. This sequence encodes CASSPPGTGATEAFF.